This TCR beta chain was sequenced in a study of shared clonotypes between healthy human individuals. Study-level results: With few donors, the genetic and exposure-history diversity represented was limited.

V was clipped by 2 bases and J by 5 bases, with 14 bases between them. CDR3 length: 15 amino acids. In germline, CDR1 is WNHNN, CDR2 SYGVQD (reference sequence). Each cell subset's genomic DNA was divided evenly among several immunoSEQ plates. The assay was immunoSEQ multiplex PCR, and TCRdb's table has in-frame clones only and misses some. The table shows about a million clones, with approximately 75% occurring only once. With respect to this clone: Its antigen remains unknown.

Adult donors, all healthy and HIV-negative, had no recent acute infections or vaccinations. Investigators divided CD4+ cells into CD45RA+ naive and CD45RA-negative memory subsets. Sequenced input: memory CD4+ T cells from PBMCs. Subset noted: CD45RA-negative fraction. The clonotype comes from a man younger than 35 in good health. Some clones in this sample may be carry-over from other donors' samples. The V and J genes are TRBV10-1 and TRBJ2-3; no clear D gene. CDR3 amino acids: CASSEPGPRRDTQYF. CDR3 DNA sequence: TGCGCCAGCAGTGAGCCCGGGCCACGCAGAGATACGCAGTATTTT.